The T cell receptor (beta chain) described here comes from a study of shared clonotypes between healthy human individuals (dated by TCRdb to about 2020). In the study overall: A couple of women and three men aged 18 to 49 years were included in the cohort. Between about 0.8 and 9 billion PBMCs per donor were obtained by leukapheresis. The study deeply sequenced blood TCR repertoires of several healthy adults to estimate repertoire size and the extent of clonotype sharing between individuals. Libraries were prepared and TCR repertoires were sequenced by different laboratories using diverse techniques, in order to increase sequencing depth and limit assay-specific biases. For each donor, three plates each were used for CD4 naive and CD4 memory, two plates were used for CD8 naive, and one plate was used for CD8 memory.

About this clone: The clone's antigen remains unknown. No much larger clone is present one base from it, and per-base qualities are unavailable.

The V end gives up 4 bases and the J end 5 bases, leaving 3 bases in the junction not matched to a gene. CDR1 SGHNT and CDR2 YYREEE are derived from the germline V gene (reference sequence). From the cysteine through the phenylalanine, the CDR3 covers 14 amino acids. The read is trimmed to its CDR3 DNA, 42 bases read in frame from base 1. The donors were healthy, HIV-negative adults with no recently reported acute infections or vaccinations. Every donor was a Caucasian adult residing in Nashville, Tennessee, USA. CD8 memory samples consisted of magnetically selected CD45RO+ cells combined with CCR7-negative CD45RA+ effector memory (TemRA) cells. Blood was obtained by leukapheresis, after which PBMCs were separated by Ficoll-Histopaque density gradient centrifugation and cryopreserved in liquid nitrogen vapor phase. Purity and quantity of every magnetically sorted T cell population were checked by analytical flow cytometry. From each sorted fraction, genomic DNA was isolated and quantified by UV absorbance on a Nanodrop 2000c.

TCR CDR3 regions were amplified from genomic DNA by multiplex PCR using the deep immunoSEQ assay. For each cell subset, the extracted genomic DNA was distributed evenly across all wells of several immunoSEQ 96-well plates, and each plate served as one replicate. For sorted subsets, around 200 ng genomic DNA, equal to approximately 30,000 T cell genomes, was loaded into each replicate PCR. Purified libraries were measured with a Qubit 3.0 fluorometer, size-checked on a Bioanalyzer 2100, and measured again with the KAPA Library Quantification kit. A separate single-read 150-cycle Illumina NextSeq 550 flow cell was used to sequence each immunoSEQ 96-well plate. The paper's processing steps were these. The immunoSEQ output contained only junctional sequences without quality scores, so filtering could not match that applied to full-length reads. To assign V/J genes and CDR3, sequences were annotated against IMGT germline references using PyIR, a Python wrapper for IgBLAST v1.9. Reads with weak V/J assignments (E-value above 1e-6), missing CDR3, stop codons, out-of-frame junctions, or ambiguous translated residues were removed. A V3J clonotype was defined by an identical inferred V gene, J gene, and CDR3 amino acid sequence. To compute the percentage overlap between repertoires, the number of shared unique clonotypes was divided by the size of the smaller repertoire. Richness of each repertoire was evaluated using RTK rarefaction, the Chao1 estimator, and Recon v2.1 estimates of unobserved clonotypes. Generation probabilities were computed with OLGA for all TCRbeta clonotypes obtained by the gDNA method from several donors. This is the immuneACCESS table as TCRdb keeps it, with only in-frame sequences that have V and J called. A part of the clones is gone; compared with another copy, unresolved V genes explain less than half, and the rest is unexplained. V and J calls and clone size follow that table, whereas D and trimming were derived from the DNA. Across this sample there are just under 95,000 clones, with 60% to 70% seen only once. Around half of the sample goes to the ten largest clones.

What the study reported, not specific to this receptor: Across a handful of donors, approximately 4.9% of naive CD4, around 3.3% of naive CD8, 2.3% of memory CD4, and 0.4% to 0.45% of memory CD8 clonotypes were shared. Even with the large sequencing depth, rarefaction of the sorted-subset datasets indicated that sequencing was incomplete. Because the study included only a small number of donors, the genetic and exposure-history diversity represented was limited. Larger estimated clonotype richness was generally found for naive subsets than for memory subsets. Pairwise subsampling led to the expectation that sequencing depth would affect the degree of clonotype sharing among donors. Sampling was restricted to blood, and TCR repertoires in tissue are likely to differ from TCR repertoires in blood. Compared with non-shared clonotypes, the clonotypes found in all four sorted-subset donors had higher generation probabilities.

The receptor was derived from a man aged 30 to 39 in good health. This receptor chain uses TRBV5-4 and TRBJ2-1, with 10 junctional bases fitting TRBD2. The sequencing sample was made of memory CD8+ T cells sorted from blood. Per the publication, the cell subset or site label means: CD45RO+ cells pooled with CCR7-negative TemRA cells. At the DNA level, the sequence is TGTGCCAGCAGCCGGACTAGCGGAGACAATGAGCAGTTCTTC. Translated, it gives CASSRTSGDNEQFF. Full variable domain (CDR3 extended with the reference TRBV5-4 and TRBJ2-1 proteins): ETGVTQSPTHLIKTRGQQVTLRCSSQSGHNTVSWYQQALGQGPQFIFQYYREEENGRGNFPPRFSGLQFPNYSSELNVNALELDDSALYLCASSRTSGDNEQFFGPGTRLTVL.